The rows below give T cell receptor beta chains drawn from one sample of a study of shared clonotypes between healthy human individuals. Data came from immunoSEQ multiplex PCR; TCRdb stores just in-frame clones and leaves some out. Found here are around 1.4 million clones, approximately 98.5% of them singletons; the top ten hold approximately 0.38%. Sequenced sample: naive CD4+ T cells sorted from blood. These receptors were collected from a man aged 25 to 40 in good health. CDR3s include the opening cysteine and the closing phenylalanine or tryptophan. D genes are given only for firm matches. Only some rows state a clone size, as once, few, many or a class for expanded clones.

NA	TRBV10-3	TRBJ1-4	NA	CAISEVSGAEKLFF	TGTGCCATCAGTGAGGTGTCAGGGGCTGAAAAACTGTTTTTT
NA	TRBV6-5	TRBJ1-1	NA	CASSWGGGRSNTEAFF	TGTGCCAGCAGTTGGGGAGGGGGGAGGTCGAACACTGAAGCTTTCTTT
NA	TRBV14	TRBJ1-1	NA	CASSQDLGRGTEAFF	TGTGCCAGCAGCCAAGATCTAGGGCGGGGCACTGAAGCTTTCTTT
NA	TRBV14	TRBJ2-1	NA	CASSLQFEQFF	TGTGCCAGCAGCCTCCAGTTTGAGCAGTTCTTC
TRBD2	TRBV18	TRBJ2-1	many	CASSPGGYEQFF	TGTGCCAGCTCACCGGGAGGGTATGAGCAGTTCTTC
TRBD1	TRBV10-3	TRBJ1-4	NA	CAISEGQANEKLFF	TGTGCCATCAGCGAAGGACAGGCTAATGAAAAACTGTTTTTT
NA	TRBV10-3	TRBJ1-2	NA	CAISEEEYGYTF	TGTGCCATCAGTGAGGAGGAATATGGCTACACCTTC
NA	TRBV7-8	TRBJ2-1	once	CASSSRTSGAHNEQFF	TGTGCCAGCAGCTCTAGGACATCCGGGGCCCACAATGAGCAGTTCTTC
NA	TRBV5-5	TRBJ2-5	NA	CASNSGKYQETQYF	TGTGCCAGCAACTCCGGGAAGTACCAAGAGACCCAGTACTTC
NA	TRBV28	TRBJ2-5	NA	CASSLVTETQYF	TGTGCCAGCAGTCTCGTTACTGAGACCCAGTACTTC
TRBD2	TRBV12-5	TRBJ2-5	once	CASGLGLAGVQETQYF	TGTGCTAGTGGCCTGGGACTAGCGGGAGTCCAAGAGACCCAGTACTTC
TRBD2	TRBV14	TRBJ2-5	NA	CASSQDRRGQETQYF	TGTGCCAGCAGCCAAGATAGGCGGGGGCAAGAGACCCAGTACTTC
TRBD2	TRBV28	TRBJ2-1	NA	CASSYGGGRYNEQFF	TGTGCCAGCAGTTATGGGGGAGGGCGATACAATGAGCAGTTCTTC
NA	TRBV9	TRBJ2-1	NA	CASSALEAGEQFF	TGTGCCAGCAGCGCGCTAGAGGCCGGTGAGCAGTTCTTC
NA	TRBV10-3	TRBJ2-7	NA	CAISESVRDSYEQYF	TGTGCCATCAGTGAGTCGGTCAGGGACTCCTACGAGCAGTACTTC
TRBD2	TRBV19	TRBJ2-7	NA	CASSDTSGTAYEQYF	TGTGCCAGTAGTGATACTAGCGGGACAGCCTACGAGCAGTACTTC
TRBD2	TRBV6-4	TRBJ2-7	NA	CASIGVNSGRAPYEQYF	TGTGCCAGCATTGGGGTAAATAGCGGGAGGGCCCCCTACGAGCAGTACTTC
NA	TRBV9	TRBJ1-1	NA	CASSVGTENTEAFF	TGTGCCAGCAGCGTAGGGACAGAGAACACTGAAGCTTTCTTT
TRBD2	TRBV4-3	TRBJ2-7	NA	CASSREGTSSYEQYF	TGCGCCAGCAGCCGCGAAGGGACTAGCTCCTACGAGCAGTACTTC
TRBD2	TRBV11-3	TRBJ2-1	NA	CASSLRTREGSYNEQFF	TGTGCCAGCAGCTTAAGAACGCGGGAGGGAAGTTACAATGAGCAGTTCTTC
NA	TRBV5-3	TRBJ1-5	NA	CARSLLQGCSSNQPQHF	TGTGCCAGAAGCTTGCTACAGGGTTGCTCTAGCAATCAGCCCCAGCATTTT
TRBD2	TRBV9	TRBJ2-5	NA	CASSELASGSTDTGETQYF	TGTGCCAGCAGCGAGCTGGCTAGCGGGAGTACAGACACTGGGGAGACCCAGTACTTC
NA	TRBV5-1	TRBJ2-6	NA	CASSLAGSGANVLTF	TGCGCCAGCAGCCTCGCGGGCTCTGGGGCCAACGTCCTGACTTTC
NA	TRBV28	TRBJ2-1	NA	CASSSAGSLDEQFF	TGTGCCAGCAGTTCGGCAGGGAGCTTAGATGAGCAGTTCTTC
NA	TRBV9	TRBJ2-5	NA	CASAPNFQETQYF	TGTGCCAGCGCTCCGAACTTCCAAGAGACCCAGTACTTC
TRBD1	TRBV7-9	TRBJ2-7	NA	CASSLEGPGQGLYEQYF	TGTGCCAGCAGCTTAGAGGGACCGGGACAGGGGCTATACGAGCAGTACTTC
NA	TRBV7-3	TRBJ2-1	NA	CASSLTPEYNEQFF	TGTGCCAGCAGCTTAACCCCTGAATACAATGAGCAGTTCTTC
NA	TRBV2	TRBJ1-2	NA	CASKSAHGYTF	TGTGCCAGCAAGTCAGCACATGGCTACACCTTC
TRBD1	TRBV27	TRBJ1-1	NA	CASRAGQGIGGTEAFF	TGTGCCAGCAGGGCGGGACAGGGTATCGGTGGCACTGAAGCTTTCTTT
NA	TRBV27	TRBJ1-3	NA	CASRSVPGGNTIYF	TGTGCCAGCAGATCGGTCCCGGGTGGAAACACCATATATTTT
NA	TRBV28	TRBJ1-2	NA	CASSPPPMGMHGYTF	TGTGCCAGCAGTCCCCCCCCGATGGGCATGCATGGCTACACCTTC
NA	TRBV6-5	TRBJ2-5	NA	CASSYNGRDQETQYF	TGTGCCAGCAGTTACAATGGACGGGATCAAGAGACCCAGTACTTC
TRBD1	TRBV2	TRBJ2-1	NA	CASLFPGQGVNEQFF	TGTGCCAGTCTATTCCCGGGACAGGGAGTCAATGAGCAGTTCTTC
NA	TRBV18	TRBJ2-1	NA	CASSPIAISYNEQFF	TGTGCCAGCTCACCCATAGCGATATCCTACAATGAGCAGTTCTTC
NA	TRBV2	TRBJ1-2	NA	CASTRERDGYTF	TGTGCCAGCACCAGGGAAAGAGACGGCTACACCTTC
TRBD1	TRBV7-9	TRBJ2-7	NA	CASSSGTGDYEQYF	TGTGCCAGCAGCTCCGGGACAGGCGACTACGAGCAGTACTTC
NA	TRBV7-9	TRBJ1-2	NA	CASSTKGGDGYTF	TGTGCCAGCAGCACCAAAGGGGGGGATGGCTACACCTTC
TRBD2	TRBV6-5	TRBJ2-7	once	CASSRTSGTYEQYF	TGTGCCAGCAGTCGGACTAGCGGTACCTACGAGCAGTACTTC
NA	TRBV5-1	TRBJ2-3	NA	CASSLEGDTQYF	TGCGCCAGCAGCTTGGAGGGTGATACGCAGTATTTT
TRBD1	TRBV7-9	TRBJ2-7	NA	CASSRDRGSYEQYF	TGTGCCAGCAGCCGGGACAGGGGGTCCTACGAGCAGTACTTC
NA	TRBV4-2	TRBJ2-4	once	CASSHARGQGRELAKNIQYF	TGTGCCAGCAGCCACGCCCGCGGGCAGGGACGGGAGCTAGCCAAAAACATTCAGTACTTC
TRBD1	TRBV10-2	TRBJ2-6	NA	CASSESVGQGSGGANVLTF	TGCGCCAGCAGTGAGTCAGTAGGACAGGGATCTGGTGGGGCCAACGTCCTGACTTTC
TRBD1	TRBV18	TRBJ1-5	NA	CASSPGTGGTQPQHF	TGTGCCAGCTCACCTGGGACAGGAGGCACTCAGCCCCAGCATTTT
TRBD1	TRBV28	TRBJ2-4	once	CASSRIRGQRQHIQYF	TGTGCCAGCAGCCGTATCCGGGGACAGCGTCAGCACATTCAGTACTTC
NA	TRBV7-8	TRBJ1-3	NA	CASSLMAASNSGNTIYF	TGTGCCAGCAGCTTAATGGCAGCCAGTAACTCTGGAAACACCATATATTTT
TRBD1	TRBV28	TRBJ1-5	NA	CASSYGDRLQPQHF	TGTGCCAGCAGTTATGGGGACAGGCTTCAGCCCCAGCATTTT
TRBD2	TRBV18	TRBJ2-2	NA	CASSPEASGNGELFF	TGTGCCAGCTCACCCGAGGCTAGCGGGAACGGGGAGCTGTTTTTT
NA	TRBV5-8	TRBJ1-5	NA	CASSEGDYSNQPQHF	TGTGCCAGCAGCGAAGGAGACTATAGCAATCAGCCCCAGCATTTT
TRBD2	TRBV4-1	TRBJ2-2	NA	CASSQDPAGGYNTGELFF	TGCGCCAGCAGCCAAGATCCGGCGGGAGGGTACAACACCGGGGAGCTGTTTTTT
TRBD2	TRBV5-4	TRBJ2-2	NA	CASSSPGLATGELFF	TGTGCCAGCAGCAGCCCGGGACTAGCGACCGGGGAGCTGTTTTTT
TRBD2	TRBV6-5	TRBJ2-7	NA	CASRRQGAGEQYF	TGTGCCAGCAGGAGGCAGGGAGCGGGAGAGCAGTACTTC
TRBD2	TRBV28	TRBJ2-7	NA	CASRASGRAGEQYF	TGTGCCAGCAGGGCTAGCGGGAGGGCCGGGGAGCAGTACTTC
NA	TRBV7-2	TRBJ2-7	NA	CASSLKAGEQYF	TGTGCCAGCAGCCTTAAAGCGGGCGAGCAGTACTTC
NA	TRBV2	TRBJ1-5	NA	CASSERGGHNQPQHF	TGTGCCAGCAGTGAAAGAGGGGGTCACAATCAGCCCCAGCATTTT
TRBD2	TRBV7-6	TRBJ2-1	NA	CASSLGLGSGILSYNEQFF	TGTGCCAGCAGCTTAGGCCTAGGCAGCGGGATACTCTCCTACAATGAGCAGTTCTTC